A selection of T cell receptor beta chains follows, all from one sample in a study of blood T cell repertoires in COVID-19. Generated by immunoSEQ multiplex PCR, the TCRdb table keeps only in-frame clones and is missing some. The repertoire consists of 40,000 to 50,000 clones, with 86% occurring once and the leading ten covering approximately 2%. What was sequenced was peripheral blood. The receptors were sampled from an older woman with acute or convalescent COVID-19. Both conserved end residues are part of each CDR3. Fields, in order: V gene, D gene, J gene, clone size, CDR3 DNA, CDR3 protein. The D gene is left open where the match is weak. The listing skips clone size in some rows; elsewhere it reads once, few, many or a size class.

v_gene: TRBV19
d_gene: -
j_gene: TRBJ2-7
abundance: once
CDR3nt: TGTGCCAGTAGTATCGGAGGGGGCGGTTTCTACGAGCAGTACTTC
CDR3aa: CASSIGGGGFYEQYF

v_gene: TRBV19
d_gene: TRBD1
j_gene: TRBJ2-7
abundance: -
CDR3nt: TGTGCCAGTAGTACGGACAGGGTCTCCTACGAGCAGTACTTC
CDR3aa: CASSTDRVSYEQYF

v_gene: TRBV30
d_gene: -
j_gene: TRBJ1-1
abundance: -
CDR3nt: TGTGCCTGGGCTATCTCGTATCCTTTCTTT
CDR3aa: CAWAISYPFF

v_gene: TRBV5-4
d_gene: -
j_gene: TRBJ1-1
abundance: few
CDR3nt: TGTGCCAGCAGCTTAGACAGCCGGGCGAACACTGAAGCTTTCTTT
CDR3aa: CASSLDSRANTEAFF

v_gene: TRBV19
d_gene: -
j_gene: TRBJ1-2
abundance: -
CDR3nt: TGTGCCAGTAGTATAGGGGCCCAAGGCACCTATGGCTACACCTTC
CDR3aa: CASSIGAQGTYGYTF

v_gene: TRBV6-6
d_gene: -
j_gene: TRBJ1-2
abundance: -
CDR3nt: TGTGCCAGCAGCCCCCCCGGGGGGATACGGGGCTACACCTTC
CDR3aa: CASSPPGGIRGYTF

v_gene: TRBV30
d_gene: TRBD1
j_gene: TRBJ2-2
abundance: -
CDR3nt: TGTGCCGCTAACAGGGGAAGGAACACCGGGGAGCTGTTTTTT
CDR3aa: CAANRGRNTGELFF

v_gene: TRBV24-1
d_gene: TRBD1
j_gene: TRBJ1-2
abundance: -
CDR3nt: TGTGCCACCAGACAGGGGGCCTCCTATGGCTACACCTTC
CDR3aa: CATRQGASYGYTF

v_gene: TRBV24-1
d_gene: TRBD1
j_gene: TRBJ2-7
abundance: -
CDR3nt: TGTGCCACCAGTGAAGCGGGACAGGGACGCTACGAGCAGTACTTC
CDR3aa: CATSEAGQGRYEQYF

v_gene: TRBV2
d_gene: TRBD1
j_gene: TRBJ1-5
abundance: -
CDR3nt: TGTGCCAGCAGTGAAGGGTCAGGGGGCTCACAGCCCCAGCATTTT
CDR3aa: CASSEGSGGSQPQHF

v_gene: TRBV3-1/TRBV3-2
d_gene: TRBD2
j_gene: TRBJ2-7
abundance: -
CDR3nt: TGTGCCAGCAGCCACGGACTAGCCGGCTACGAGCAGTACTTC
CDR3aa: CASSHGLAGYEQYF

v_gene: TRBV28
d_gene: TRBD1
j_gene: TRBJ2-3
abundance: -
CDR3nt: TGTGCCAGCAGGCAGGGGGACGGTAGTCAGTATTTT
CDR3aa: CASRQGDGSQYF

v_gene: TRBV7-9
d_gene: -
j_gene: TRBJ1-2
abundance: -
CDR3nt: TGTGCCAGCAGCCTCGGACTCGGGGGTAGATCCGATGGCTACACCTTC
CDR3aa: CASSLGLGGRSDGYTF

v_gene: TRBV18
d_gene: TRBD2
j_gene: TRBJ2-2
abundance: once
CDR3nt: TGTGCCAGCTCACGACTAGCGGGGAACACCGGGGAGCTGTTTTTT
CDR3aa: CASSRLAGNTGELFF

v_gene: TRBV12-3/TRBV12-4
d_gene: TRBD1
j_gene: TRBJ1-1
abundance: -
CDR3nt: TGTGCCAGCAGTTCTGACAGGGTTGGGGAAGCTTTCTTT
CDR3aa: CASSSDRVGEAFF

v_gene: TRBV18
d_gene: TRBD1
j_gene: TRBJ1-6
abundance: -
CDR3nt: TGTGCCAGCTCGCGGGCGGACAGGAGCTCTAATTCACCCCTCCACTTT
CDR3aa: CASSRADRSSNSPLHF

v_gene: TRBV2
d_gene: -
j_gene: TRBJ2-5
abundance: -
CDR3nt: TGTGCCAGCAGTGAAGATGTAGGACTCCAAGAGACCCAGTACTTC
CDR3aa: CASSEDVGLQETQYF

v_gene: TRBV18
d_gene: TRBD1
j_gene: TRBJ2-1
abundance: -
CDR3nt: TGTGCCAGCTCACCCAGGACAGGGGAGAGCTCCTACAATGAGCAGTTCTTC
CDR3aa: CASSPRTGESSYNEQFF

v_gene: TRBV7-9
d_gene: TRBD1
j_gene: TRBJ1-2
abundance: -
CDR3nt: TGTGCCAGCAGTTCCGACAGGGGGAACTATGGCTACACCTTC
CDR3aa: CASSSDRGNYGYTF

v_gene: TRBV28
d_gene: -
j_gene: TRBJ1-2
abundance: -
CDR3nt: TGTGCCAGCTATACACCCACTAACTATGGCTACACCTTC
CDR3aa: CASYTPTNYGYTF

v_gene: TRBV11-2
d_gene: -
j_gene: TRBJ1-6
abundance: -
CDR3nt: TGTGCCAGCAGCCCAGGGGCCGCGACTTCACCCCTCCACTTT
CDR3aa: CASSPGAATSPLHF

v_gene: TRBV18
d_gene: TRBD1
j_gene: TRBJ1-2
abundance: -
CDR3nt: TGTGCCAGCTCACCCGGTTCCGGACAGGTTGGTGGCTACACCTTC
CDR3aa: CASSPGSGQVGGYTF

v_gene: TRBV10-3
d_gene: -
j_gene: TRBJ2-1
abundance: -
CDR3nt: TGTGCCATCAGTGAGCCTTCCCGGGACAATGAGCAGTTCTTC
CDR3aa: CAISEPSRDNEQFF

v_gene: TRBV7-6
d_gene: -
j_gene: TRBJ2-7
abundance: -
CDR3nt: TGTGCCAGCAGCAGCTCTTCTACTGGCGAGCAGTACTTC
CDR3aa: CASSSSSTGEQYF

v_gene: TRBV5-4
d_gene: TRBD2
j_gene: TRBJ2-7
abundance: -
CDR3nt: TGTGCCAGCAGCCCCGCGCAGCGGGAGGGCGCTGTTTACTTC
CDR3aa: CASSPAQREGAVYF

v_gene: TRBV3-1/TRBV3-2
d_gene: -
j_gene: TRBJ2-7
abundance: -
CDR3nt: TGTGCCAGCAGCCAAGACCCTACGGGAGCGGGCTCCTACGAGCAGTACTTC
CDR3aa: CASSQDPTGAGSYEQYF

v_gene: TRBV5-1
d_gene: -
j_gene: TRBJ1-2
abundance: -
CDR3nt: TGCGCCAGCAGCTTGGATTGGGCTTCTCTTTATGGCTACACCTTC
CDR3aa: CASSLDWASLYGYTF

v_gene: TRBV7-8
d_gene: -
j_gene: TRBJ1-5
abundance: -
CDR3nt: TGTGCCAGCAGCTGGCGAACAGGGACCAATCAGCCCCAGCATTTT
CDR3aa: CASSWRTGTNQPQHF

v_gene: TRBV27
d_gene: TRBD1
j_gene: TRBJ1-2
abundance: -
CDR3nt: TGTGCCAGCAGTTCCCGGGACAGGTCACGGTCAGCCTATGGCTACACCTTC
CDR3aa: CASSSRDRSRSAYGYTF

v_gene: TRBV6-4
d_gene: TRBD1
j_gene: TRBJ2-1
abundance: few
CDR3nt: TGTGCCAGCAGTTCGACAGGGGGCTCCTACAATGAGCAGTTCTTC
CDR3aa: CASSSTGGSYNEQFF

v_gene: TRBV18
d_gene: -
j_gene: TRBJ1-2
abundance: -
CDR3nt: TGTGCCAGCTCCCCGGGGTCGGACTATGGCTACACCTTC
CDR3aa: CASSPGSDYGYTF

v_gene: TRBV27
d_gene: TRBD1
j_gene: TRBJ1-1
abundance: once
CDR3nt: TGTGCCAGCATCAACACAGGGGGATTGGACACTGAAGCTTTCTTT
CDR3aa: CASINTGGLDTEAFF

v_gene: TRBV4-2
d_gene: -
j_gene: TRBJ2-7
abundance: -
CDR3nt: TGTGCCAGCAGCCAAGCGGGTTACGAGCAGTACTTC
CDR3aa: CASSQAGYEQYF

v_gene: TRBV2
d_gene: TRBD2
j_gene: TRBJ2-3
abundance: -
CDR3nt: TGTGCCAGCAGTCCTTTACCCGGGAATAGCGGGAGGGAAAGAGATACGCAGTATTTT
CDR3aa: CASSPLPGNSGRERDTQYF

v_gene: TRBV9
d_gene: TRBD1
j_gene: TRBJ1-2
abundance: -
CDR3nt: TGTGCCAGCAGCTCGGGCCAGGGGGCCTCTCGTTTTGGCTACACCTTC
CDR3aa: CASSSGQGASRFGYTF

v_gene: TRBV10-2
d_gene: -
j_gene: TRBJ1-1
abundance: once
CDR3nt: TGCGCCAGCCAGACTTCCCGGACAGCGAACACTGAAGCTTTCTTT
CDR3aa: CASQTSRTANTEAFF

v_gene: TRBV7-7
d_gene: TRBD1
j_gene: TRBJ1-2
abundance: -
CDR3nt: TGTGCTAGCAGCTCCTCCAAGACAGGGACGCCGACCTTC
CDR3aa: CASSSSKTGTPTF

v_gene: TRBV15
d_gene: -
j_gene: TRBJ2-5
abundance: once
CDR3nt: TGTGCCACCAGCAGAGATTCACAGGTGGTGAAGACCCAGTACTTC
CDR3aa: CATSRDSQVVKTQYF

v_gene: TRBV2
d_gene: TRBD1
j_gene: TRBJ1-5
abundance: -
CDR3nt: TGTGCCAGCAGCGCGGACAGGAAGTACTCAAAGCATTTT
CDR3aa: CASSADRKYSKHF

v_gene: TRBV6-5
d_gene: -
j_gene: TRBJ1-1
abundance: -
CDR3nt: TGTGCCAGCAGTTACAAGGGAGGCGGGAACACTGAAGCTTTCTTT
CDR3aa: CASSYKGGGNTEAFF